Below are 21 T cell receptor delta chains sequenced from a single sample in a study of Vδ1+ human thymocytes. RNA was extracted from the cells and then reverse transcribed. Pooled V-gene forward primers with one constant-region reverse primer generated the CDR3 amplicons by multiplex PCR. TCRdb reprocessed the multiplex PCR reads through CATT. In the table there are about 55,000 delta-chain clones, approximately 16% of which are singletons. Study-wide points: Thymic TRG and TRD repertoires appeared highly polyclonal, with Gaussian CDR3 length distributions.

These receptors' targets are unknown. Material for sequencing was Vdelta1+ gamma-delta thymocytes from the thymus. Subset noted: FACS-sorted CD3+ TCRalphabeta- TCRVdelta1+ TCRVdelta2- thymocytes. All receptors derive from a boy younger than two who had congenital heart surgery.

V is TRDV1 and J is TRDJ1, with 7 positions matching TRDD2. Germline CDR1 is TSWWSYY and CDR2 is QGS. The CDR3 loop spans 15 amino acids. V shed 3 bases and J 3 bases; nucleotides not matched to a gene: 7. The CDR3 nucleotides read TGTGCTCTTGGGGACCGAGCCTTCCTCCCCGATAAACTCATCTTT. Its translation: CALGDRAFLPDKLIF.

This clone has more than one count but fewer than ten. The chain uses TRDV1 and TRDJ1, with a weak D call TRDD3 (6 bases). This CDR3 is built from 17 residues. The germline CDR1 and CDR2 sequences are TSWWSYY and QGS. Trimming stripped 4 bases from V and 0 bases from J, with 18 bases between. The CDR3 DNA reads TGTGCTCTTGGGGGACGCGTCCTGGGGCGGTACACCGATAAACTCATCTTT. Its translation is CALGGRVLGRYTDKLIF.

Of note for this clone: The sample holds other DNA sequences that translate to the same CDR3. The chain links TRDV1 to TRDJ1, with 8 bases identical to TRDD3. Germline V CDR1 and CDR2: TSWWSYY, QGS. This CDR3 has 19 amino acids. With V trimmed by 3 bases and J by 0 bases, 15 bases remained unmatched. DNA for the CDR3: TGTGCTCTTGGGGAGCCGTGGGAGTCCTGCTGGGGGAACACCGATAAACTCATCTTT. Translated: CALGEPWESCWGNTDKLIF.

About this clone itself: The identical CDR3 is also encoded by other nucleotide sequences in the sample. The chain employs TRDV1 and TRDJ1, with D hard to call. CDR1 and CDR2 (germline): TSWWSYY, QGS. Deletions cut 5 bases from V and 1 base from J, with 23 bases between. CDR3 length: 18 amino acids. CDR3 bases: TGTGCTCTTGGGAAGGGTGGTCCACAGAAGTTTGGCACCGATAAACTCATCTTT. Translation gives CALGKGGPQKFGTDKLIF.

V gene TRDV1 combines with J gene TRDJ1, with 8 bases that match TRDD3. Looked up from germline, CDR1 is TSWWSYY and CDR2 is QGS. V shed 3 bases, J shed 0 bases, and the junction held 12 bases outside the gene matches. This CDR3 has 18 amino acids. CDR3 loop: CALGEYWGAPVYTDKLIF. As DNA, the CDR3 is TGTGCTCTTGGGGAGTACTGGGGGGCCCCGGTGTACACCGATAAACTCATCTTT.

This clone came up a few times. J is TRDJ1 and V is TRDV1; TRDD2 aligns across 7 bases. This CDR3 region has 19 residues. The J segment lost 8 bases and the V segment lost 3 bases, leaving 24 bases of the junction unmatched. The germline CDR1 and CDR2 sequences are TSWWSYY and QGS. CDR3 in amino acids: CALGEPHHIRPFLGTKLIF. CDR3 DNA: TGTGCTCTTGGGGAGCCACACCACATAAGGCCCTTCCTGGGAACCAAACTCATCTTT.

This clone was seen a few times. The chain links TRDV1 to TRDJ1; TRDD2 agrees at 8 bases. CDR3 length equals 18 residues. The germline gives CDR1 TSWWSYY, CDR2 QGS. The V segment lost 1 base and the J segment 2 bases; nucleotides outside the gene matches: 12. The CDR3 loop is CALGERTSYYMWTDKLIF. DNA of the CDR3: TGTGCTCTTGGGGAACGAACTTCCTACTATATGTGGACCGATAAACTCATCTTT.

This clone has only a few counts. V is TRDV1 and J is TRDJ1, with D possibly TRDD3 on 5 matching bases. CDR1 and CDR2 (germline): TSWWSYY, QGS. V was cut by 0 bases and J by 6 bases, with 29 bases left in between. The CDR3 sequence is 20 residues long. The CDR3 protein is CALGELFIEPRPPGSHKLIF. In nucleotides, the CDR3 is TGTGCTCTTGGGGAACTATTTATCGAACCGCGGCCTCCGGGATCTCATAAACTCATCTTT.

This clone occurred a few times. Sequence at one end of the junction differs from germline and may be a read error. The rearrangement uses TRDV1 and TRDJ1; D remains ambiguous. The germline V gene encodes CDR1 TSWWSYY and CDR2 QGS. The CDR3 has 16 residues. The CDR3 DNA follows: TGTGCTCTTGGGGAACTGTATCCCGCCCTCTCTGATAAACTCATCTTC. This translates into CALGELYPALSDKLIF.

This clone appeared a few times. This rearrangement joins TRDV1 to TRDJ1; D remains ambiguous. The germline V and J ends were trimmed by 1 base and 1 base, with 22 bases remaining between them. The CDR3 extends over 19 amino acids. Germline values: CDR1 TSWWSYY, CDR2 QGS. In DNA form, the CDR3 reads TGTGCTCTTGGGGAACGGGACTATGTGTCTCAGTACACCACCGATAAACTCATCTTT. This translates into CALGERDYVSQYTTDKLIF.

This rearrangement joins TRDV1 to TRDJ1; 7 nucleotides line up with TRDD3. The CDR3 covers 18 residues. The germline V gene has CDR1 TSWWSYY and CDR2 QGS. With V trimmed by 1 base and J by 0 bases, 11 bases remained unmatched. The CDR3, as DNA: TGTGCTCTTGGGGAACGATCCCGGGGGATCACCTACACCGATAAACTCATCTTT. It specifies CALGERSRGITYTDKLIF.

The rearrangement joins TRDV1 to TRDJ1, with unresolved D. Trimming took off 2 bases at V and 1 base at J, with 11 bases between the two ends. The germline gives CDR1 TSWWSYY, CDR2 QGS. CDR3 length: 15 amino acids. The CDR3 spells CALGEVPHPTDKLIF. CDR3 DNA sequence: TGTGCTCTTGGGGAAGTCCCCCACCCCACCGATAAACTCATCTTT.

The chain couples TRDV1 to TRDJ1, with 9 bases fitting TRDD3. Germline V gene data show CDR1 as TSWWSYY and CDR2 as QGS. The CDR3 is 17 residues long. J gave up 0 bases and V 5 bases, and 10 bases lay outside the gene matches. The CDR3 region has the DNA TGTGCTCTTGGGACCTGTACTGGGGGAGCAAACACCGATAAACTCATCTTT. This sequence encodes CALGTCTGGANTDKLIF.

Only a few counts were recorded for this clone. This may stem from a read error, because a much larger clone lies one nucleotide away. Within the sample, other DNA sequences also encode this same CDR3. The chain couples TRDV2 to TRDJ1; 8 nucleotides line up with TRDD3. Trimming at V came to 3 bases and at J to 0 bases, leaving 14 bases not matched to a gene. Germline lookup yields CDR1 GEAIGNYY and CDR2 EKD. The CDR3 is made up of 18 amino acids. The CDR3, as DNA: TGTGCCTGTGACGCCTACGGGCTGGGGGACTTATACACCGATAAACTCATCTTT. This sequence encodes CACDAYGLGDLYTDKLIF.

This clone was observed once. This chain uses TRDV1 with TRDJ1; 10 bases align to TRDD3. Germline CDR1 is TSWWSYY and CDR2 is QGS. After removal of 1 base from V and 1 base from J, the junction contained 12 bases not matched to a gene. CDR3 size: 19 residues. The CDR3: CALGEPSLRGIRITDKLIF. CDR3 DNA: TGTGCTCTTGGGGAACCATCCCTACGGGGGATACGCATCACCGATAAACTCATCTTT.

This sequence joins TRDV1 and TRDJ1; the D gene is possibly TRDD3 (6 bases). In germline, CDR1 is TSWWSYY, CDR2 QGS. V was pared by 3 bases and J by 1 base, with 24 bases between. The CDR3 loop spans 19 amino acids. CDR3 residues: CALGEGAMYWVNPTDKLIF. The CDR3 DNA reads TGTGCTCTTGGGGAGGGAGCCATGTACTGGGTTAATCCCACCGATAAACTCATCTTT.

This clone came up once. The chain joins TRDV1 to TRDJ1; D may match TRDD2 or TRDD3 (6 bases each). In germline, CDR1 is TSWWSYY, CDR2 QGS. The CDR3 consists of 21 residues. Trimming removed 3 bases from V and 8 bases from J, with 37 bases in between. The CDR3 region has the DNA TGTGCTCTTGGGGACGAACTCCTACGGGGGGACAAGCCTCGTTGGATATCAAAACTCATCTTT. This gives the protein CALGDELLRGDKPRWISKLIF.

This clone was counted a few times. The chain is built from TRDV1 and TRDJ1; 9 bases agree with TRDD3. CDR1 TSWWSYY and CDR2 QGS come from the germline V gene. The CDR3 runs 23 residues. V trimming: 3 bases; J trimming: 0 bases; junction bases outside the gene matches: 26. Here the CDR3 DNA reads TGTGCTCTTGGGGACTTCCCATCTTCCTCACCGTACTGGGGGACCTTTAACACCGATAAACTCATCTTT. This sequence encodes CALGDFPSSSPYWGTFNTDKLIF.

This clone was observed a handful of times. The rearrangement uses TRDV1 and TRDJ1; a weak D match, TRDD2 (6 bases). The CDR3 totals 14 residues. Trimming pared 3 bases from V and 1 base from J, leaving 9 bases between. Germline V gene sequence: CDR1 TSWWSYY, CDR2 QGS. CDR3 residues: CALGDPSGTDKLIF. CDR3 nucleotide sequence: TGTGCTCTTGGGGATCCTTCCGGCACCGATAAACTCATCTTT.

This clone has a handful of counts. The genes are TRDV1 and TRDJ1; 9 bases fit TRDD2. J was trimmed by 2 bases and V by 1 base; bases with no gene match: 32. Germline V gives CDR1 TSWWSYY, CDR2 QGS. The CDR3 covers 25 residues. In DNA, the CDR3 is TGTGCTCTTGGGGAACGTAGCATCATTGCCTTCCTACGTAATTCGGGGCGGGGGGCAACCGATAAACTCATCTTT. Translating it yields CALGERSIIAFLRNSGRGATDKLIF.

This clone was picked up a small number of times. The chain carries TRDV1 and TRDJ1, with 9 bases that match TRDD3. This CDR3 has 20 residues. CDR1 TSWWSYY and CDR2 QGS come from the germline V gene. J was trimmed by 4 bases and V by 1 base; bases with no gene match: 19. The CDR3 sequence: CALGEPSPNSTGGPNDKLIF. In DNA form, the CDR3 reads TGTGCTCTTGGGGAACCTTCTCCGAACTCTACTGGGGGACCCAACGATAAACTCATCTTT.